This T cell receptor beta chain was captured by sequencing in a study of PD-L1 blockade in urothelial cancer. Overall study: Between 0 and 3 prior chemotherapy regimens had been given to patients. The median number of T cells present in blood samples was around 150,000.

V was clipped by 0 bases and J by 10 bases; unmatched bases: 9. CDR3 length: 16 amino acids. The germline CDR1 and CDR2 sequences are SGDLS and YYNGEE. Described time point: pretreatment peripheral blood. Produced via immunoSEQ multiplex PCR; TCRdb's table is partial and in-frame only. The sample has approximately 47,000 clones, around four fifths seen once. This clone turned up a few times. The rearrangement joins TRBV9 to TRBJ2-1, with 11 bases matching TRBD2. The clonotype comes from a man aged 45-60 years with urothelial cancer. Material: PBMCs, obtained around atezolizumab (anti-PD-L1) treatment. In DNA form, the CDR3 reads TGTGCCAGCAGCGTAGGGCTAGCGGGGGGTTCACACGAGCAGTTCTTC. This encodes CASSVGLAGGSHEQFF.